Each of the 18 T cell receptor beta chains below was sequenced from the same sample in a study of T-cell memory formation after mild COVID-19. TCRdb recomputed calls from the 5' RACE reads with MiXCR, one row per CDR3 protein. This table holds roughly 240,000 distinct CDR3 sequences, under 20% found once. Sequences were obtained from PBMCs or a T cell subset sorted from them (not recorded which). The receptors were sampled from a man younger than 30 who had mild COVID-19 (a few samples of this study predate the infection). Cell type and time point are not known.

This clonotype was seen at least ten times. The gene calls are TRBV7-2 and TRBJ2-3, with D tentatively TRBD2 (6 bases). Germline V gene sequence: CDR1 SGHTA, CDR2 FQGNSA. Trimming removed 7 bases from V and 3 bases from J, with 8 bases in between. This CDR3 has 12 amino acids. The CDR3 sequence: CASIGGTDTQYF. CDR3 DNA sequence: TGTGCCAGCATTGGGGGGACAGATACGCAGTATTTT.

The J gene is TRBJ2-7, the V gene TRBV3-1, with D possibly being TRBD2 (6 bases). Trimming shortened V by 1 base and J by 5 bases, and 24 bases separated the two germline ends. The CDR3 length is 18 residues. Germline V gives CDR1 LGHDT, CDR2 YNNKEL (reference sequence). CDR3 region: CASSQGWGRPVGLHEQYF. DNA of the CDR3: TGTGCCAGCAGCCAAGGCTGGGGGAGGCCGGTGGGTCTCCACGAGCAGTACTTC.

This clonotype was observed at least ten times. V is TRBV7-2 and J is TRBJ2-7; no clear D. CDR1 is SGHTA and CDR2 is FQGNSA in the germline V gene. The CDR3 sequence is 13 residues long. Trimming left V 3 bases short and J 1 base short, with 7 bases between. CDR3 region: CASSLWDSYEQYV. CDR3 in DNA: TGTGCCAGCAGCTTGTGGGATTCCTACGAGCAGTACGTC.

The chain links TRBV6-5 to TRBJ2-5; the match to TRBD2 covers 13 bases. The CDR3 runs to 16 residues. The V segment lost 6 bases and the J segment 5 bases; nucleotides outside the gene matches: 9. Per germline, CDR1 MNHEY and CDR2 SVGAGI. The CDR3 here is CASSRLAGGRGETQYF. As DNA, the CDR3 is TGTGCCAGCAGCCGACTAGCGGGGGGCAGGGGGGAGACCCAGTACTTC.

The table lists this clonotype with many counts. The rearrangement links TRBV6-5 to TRBJ1-3; TRBD1 aligns across 7 bases. With 6 bases clipped from V and 9 bases from J, the junction kept 14 bases outside the gene matches. This CDR3 is 15 amino acids long. Germline CDR1 MNHEY, CDR2 SVGAGI. The CDR3 loop is CASSRNSRGSGTIYF. The CDR3 DNA is TGTGCCAGCAGCCGCAACTCCAGGGGGTCGGGCACCATATATTTT.

This clonotype showed up just a few times. The junction departs from germline at one end; a sequencing error may be responsible. V is TRBV7-7 and J is TRBJ2-1, with no clear D. Germline assignment: CDR1 SSHAT and CDR2 FNYEAQ (reference sequence). The CDR3 loop spans 15 amino acids. The CDR3 region is CASSSASGLGDEQFF. CDR3 DNA sequence: TGTGCTAGCAGCTCAGCCTCCGGCCTCGGCGATGAGCAGTTCTTC.

The chain is built from TRBV9 and TRBJ2-3; 7 positions agree with TRBD2. CDR1 and CDR2 from the germline V gene are SGDLS and YYNGEE. V trimming: 3 bases; J trimming: 1 base; junction bases outside the gene matches: 5. This CDR3 is built from 15 residues. DNA for the CDR3: TGTGCCAGCAGCGCCGAAAGCGGGGGCACAGATACGCAGTATTTT. Translating gives CASSAESGGTDTQYF. Complete variable domain (other parts from reference TRBV9 and TRBJ2-3): DSGVTQTPKHLITATGQRVTLRCSPRSGDLSVYWYQQSLDQGLQFLIQYYNGEERAKGNILERFSAQQFPDLHSELNLSSLELGDSALYFCASSAESGGTDTQYFGPGTRLTVL.

The chain combines TRBV6-5 with TRBJ2-4, with TRBD1 matching over 7 bases. The CDR3 sequence is 13 residues long. Germline-derived CDR1 and CDR2 are MNHEY and SVGAGI. With V trimmed by 8 bases and J by 7 bases, 8 bases remained unmatched. In nucleotides, the CDR3 is TGTGCCAGCTCCCAGGGCAGGGGGAACATTCAGTACTTC. It yields the protein CASSQGRGNIQYF.

This clonotype was observed a few times. This chain connects TRBV7-6 to TRBJ1-1; TRBD1 aligns across 9 bases. This CDR3 region has 15 residues. The J segment lost 4 bases and the V segment lost 5 bases, leaving 8 bases of the junction unmatched. Germline V gives CDR1 SGHVS, CDR2 FNYEAQ. The CDR3 here is CASSLGTGLTTEAFF. The CDR3 nucleotides are TGTGCCAGCAGCCTAGGGACAGGGTTGACCACTGAAGCTTTCTTT.

CDR3 DNA sequence: TGTGCCAGCAGGGGGGTTAGCACAGATACGCAGTATTTT. This translates into CASRGVSTDTQYF. V and J are TRBV7-2 and TRBJ2-3; either TRBD1 or TRBD2 may supply D (5 bases each). This CDR3 is built from 13 residues. Germline CDR1 SGHTA, CDR2 FQGNSA. V lost 6 bases to trimming and J lost 0 bases, with 7 bases between them.

This clonotype was counted many times. The CDR3, as DNA: TGTGCCAGCAGCCCCGGGACAGGGTATTCCTACGAGCAGTACGTC. Translating it yields CASSPGTGYSYEQYV. V usage is TRBV28 and J usage is TRBJ2-7; 9 nucleotides match TRBD1. The CDR3 extends over 15 amino acids. The germline V gene encodes CDR1 MDHEN and CDR2 SYDVKM. V trimming: 6 bases; J trimming: 1 base; junction bases outside the gene matches: 7.

This clonotype was observed a handful of times. The J gene is TRBJ2-7, the V gene TRBV20-1, with a tentative D call TRBD2 (6 bases). Trimming stripped 1 base from V and 1 base from J, with 11 bases between. This CDR3 has 14 residues. Germline V gene sequence: CDR1 DFQATT, CDR2 SNEGSKA (reference sequence). In DNA form, the CDR3 reads TGCAGTGCTAGAGCCGGGAGCAGGTCCTACGAGCAGTACGTC. Translation gives CSARAGSRSYEQYV.

The CDR3: CSARGTVGDTQYF. The CDR3, as DNA: TGCAGTGCTCGGGGGACAGTTGGAGATACGCAGTATTTT. V gene TRBV20-1 combines with J gene TRBJ2-3; D might be TRBD1 (7 bases). Trimming removed 5 bases at V and 5 bases at J, with 14 bases between. Germline CDR1 DFQATT, CDR2 SNEGSKA (reference sequence). The CDR3 runs 13 residues.

This clonotype has only a few counts. V and J are TRBV29-1 and TRBJ2-4; 10 bases align to TRBD1. J was trimmed by 5 bases and V by 6 bases; bases with no gene match: 13. This CDR3 is built from 16 residues. CDR1 is SQVTM, CDR2 ANQGSEA, per germline. Here the CDR3 reads CSVGARGDRGQNIQYF. The CDR3 bases are TGCAGCGTCGGCGCGAGGGGTGACAGGGGGCAAAACATTCAGTACTTC.

This clonotype was observed at least ten times. This sequence joins TRBV11-2 and TRBJ2-1; D is uncertain. This CDR3 has 14 residues. The ends were cut back, 5 bases at V and 5 bases at J, with 13 bases in the middle. CDR1 is SGHAT, CDR2 FQNNGV, per germline. The CDR3 loop is CASSPMVGDNEQFF. The CDR3 region has the DNA TGTGCCAGCAGCCCGATGGTAGGAGACAATGAGCAGTTCTTC.

At least ten counts were recorded for this clonotype. This sequence joins TRBV20-1 and TRBJ2-4; D is unclear. The CDR3 has 13 residues. V lost 3 bases and J lost 0, with 6 bases in between. Germline V gives CDR1 DFQATT, CDR2 SNEGSKA (reference sequence). CDR3 sequence: CSASQLAKNIQYF. As DNA, the CDR3 is TGCAGTGCTAGTCAGTTAGCCAAAAACATTCAGTACTTC.

The chain carries TRBV5-1 and TRBJ2-3; D tentatively reads TRBD1 or TRBD2 (5 bases each). Germline-derived CDR1 and CDR2 are SGHRS and YFSETQ. Trimming removed 1 base from V and 1 base from J, with 10 bases in between. The CDR3 length is 15 residues. CDR3 sequence: CASSLLGDRTDTQYF. In nucleotides, the CDR3 is TGCGCCAGCAGCTTGTTGGGGGACCGCACAGATACGCAGTATTTT.

This sequence joins TRBV6-2 or TRBV6-3 and TRBJ2-5, with 13 positions matching TRBD2. This CDR3 contains 14 residues. The J segment lost 5 bases and the V segment lost 6 bases, leaving 3 bases of the junction unmatched. Germline values: CDR1 MNHEY, CDR2 SVGEGT. The CDR3 DNA is TGTGCCAGCAGGACTAGCGGGGGGCACGAGACCCAGTACTTC. Protein sequence: CASRTSGGHETQYF.